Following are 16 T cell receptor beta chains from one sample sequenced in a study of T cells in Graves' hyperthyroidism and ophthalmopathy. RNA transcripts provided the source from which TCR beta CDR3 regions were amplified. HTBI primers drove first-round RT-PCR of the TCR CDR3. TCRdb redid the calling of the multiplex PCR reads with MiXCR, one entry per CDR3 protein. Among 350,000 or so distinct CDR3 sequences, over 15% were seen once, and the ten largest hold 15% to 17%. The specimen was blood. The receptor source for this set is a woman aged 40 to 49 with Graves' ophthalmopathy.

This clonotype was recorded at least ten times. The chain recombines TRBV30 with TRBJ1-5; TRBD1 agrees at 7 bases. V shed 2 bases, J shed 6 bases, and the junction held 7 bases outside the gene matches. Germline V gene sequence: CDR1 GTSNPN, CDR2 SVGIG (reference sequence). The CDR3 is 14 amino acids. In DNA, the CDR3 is TGTGCCTGGAGTCCGACAGGGTGGGTTCAGCCCCAGCATTTT. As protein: CAWSPTGWVQPQHF.

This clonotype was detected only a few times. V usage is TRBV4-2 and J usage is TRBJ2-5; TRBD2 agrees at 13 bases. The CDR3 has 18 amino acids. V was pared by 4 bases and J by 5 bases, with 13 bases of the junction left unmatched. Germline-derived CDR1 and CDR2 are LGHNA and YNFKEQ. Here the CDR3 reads CASSLGPGLAGWRETQYF. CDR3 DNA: TGTGCCAGCAGCCTCGGACCGGGACTAGCGGGGTGGCGGGAGACCCAGTACTTC.

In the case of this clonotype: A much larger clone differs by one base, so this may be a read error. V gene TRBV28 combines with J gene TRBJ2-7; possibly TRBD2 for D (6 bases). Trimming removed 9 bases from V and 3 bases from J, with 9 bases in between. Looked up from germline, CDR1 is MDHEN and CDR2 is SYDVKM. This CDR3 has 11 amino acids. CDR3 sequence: CASIGSYEQYF. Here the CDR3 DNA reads TGTGCCAGTATCGGGAGCTACGAGCAGTACTTC.

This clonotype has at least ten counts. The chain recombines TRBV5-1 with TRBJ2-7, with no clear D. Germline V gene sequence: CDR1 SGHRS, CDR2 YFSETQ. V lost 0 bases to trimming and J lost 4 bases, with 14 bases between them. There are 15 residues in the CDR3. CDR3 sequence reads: CASSLDGNQRYEQYF. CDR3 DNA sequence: TGCGCCAGCAGCTTGGACGGAAACCAACGTTACGAGCAGTACTTC.

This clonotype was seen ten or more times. The CDR3 loop is CASSEGPGDSNQPQHF. CDR3 nucleotides: TGTGCCAGCAGTGAGGGGCCGGGAGATAGCAATCAGCCCCAGCATTTT. The V gene is TRBV6-1, the J gene TRBJ1-5; maybe TRBD1 (5 bases). The CDR3 is made up of 16 amino acids. Germline CDR1 is MNHNS and CDR2 is SASEGT. V lost 3 bases, J lost 0 bases, and 12 bases lay in between.

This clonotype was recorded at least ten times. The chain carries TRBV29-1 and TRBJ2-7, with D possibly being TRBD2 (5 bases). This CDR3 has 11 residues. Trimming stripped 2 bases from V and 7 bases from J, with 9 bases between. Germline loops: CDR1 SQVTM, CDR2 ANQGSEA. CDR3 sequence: CSVENSGEQYF. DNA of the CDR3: TGCAGCGTTGAAAACTCGGGGGAGCAGTACTTC.

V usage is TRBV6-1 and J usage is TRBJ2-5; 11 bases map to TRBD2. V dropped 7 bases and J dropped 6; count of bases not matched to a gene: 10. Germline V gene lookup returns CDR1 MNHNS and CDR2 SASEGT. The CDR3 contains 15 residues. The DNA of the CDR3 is TGTGCCAGCATCGAAGGGCTAGCGGGGGGACAGACCCAGTACTTC. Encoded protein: CASIEGLAGGQTQYF.

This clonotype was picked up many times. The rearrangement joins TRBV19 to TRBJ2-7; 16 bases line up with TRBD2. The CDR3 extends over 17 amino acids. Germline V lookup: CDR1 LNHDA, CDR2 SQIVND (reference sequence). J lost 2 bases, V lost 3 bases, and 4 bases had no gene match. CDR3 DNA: TGTGCCAGTAGTATTGGGACTAGCGGGAGGGCGCCCTACGAGCAGTACTTC. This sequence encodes CASSIGTSGRAPYEQYF.

CDR3 nucleotide sequence: TGTGCCAGCAGTTCCGCCGGGGGCGGAAATACTGAAGCTTTCTTT. Residues: CASSSAGGGNTEAFF. V is TRBV6-5 and J is TRBJ1-1, with D possibly matching TRBD1 (6 bases). This CDR3 is built from 15 residues. Germline loops: CDR1 MNHEY, CDR2 SVGAGI. V lost 4 bases, J lost 5 bases, and 17 bases lay in between.

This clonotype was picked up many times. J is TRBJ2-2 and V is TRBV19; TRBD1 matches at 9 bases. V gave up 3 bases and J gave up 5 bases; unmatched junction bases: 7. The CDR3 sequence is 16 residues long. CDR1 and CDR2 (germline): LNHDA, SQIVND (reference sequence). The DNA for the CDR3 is TGTGCCAGTAGTATCGAACAGGGGGCAAATACCGGGGAGCTGTTTTTT. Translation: CASSIEQGANTGELFF.

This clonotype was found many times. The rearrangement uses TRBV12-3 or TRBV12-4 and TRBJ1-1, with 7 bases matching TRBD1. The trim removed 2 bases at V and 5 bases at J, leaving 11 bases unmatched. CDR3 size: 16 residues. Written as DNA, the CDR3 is TGTGCCAGCAGTTTACGGTCGACAGGGTACGTTACTGAAGCTTTCTTT. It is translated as CASSLRSTGYVTEAFF.

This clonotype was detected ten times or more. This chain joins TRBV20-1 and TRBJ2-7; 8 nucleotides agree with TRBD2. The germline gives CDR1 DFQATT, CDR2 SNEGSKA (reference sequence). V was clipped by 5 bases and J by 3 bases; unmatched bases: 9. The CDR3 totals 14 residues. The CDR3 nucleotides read TGCAGTGCTGCTTGGACTAGCCTGCGCTACGAGCAGTACTTC. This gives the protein CSAAWTSLRYEQYF.

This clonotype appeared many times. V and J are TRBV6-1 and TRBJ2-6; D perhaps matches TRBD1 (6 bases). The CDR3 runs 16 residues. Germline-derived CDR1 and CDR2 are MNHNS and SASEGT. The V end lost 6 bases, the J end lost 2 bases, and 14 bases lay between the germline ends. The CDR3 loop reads CASRKQGVPGANVLTF. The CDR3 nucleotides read TGTGCCAGCAGAAAACAGGGCGTCCCTGGGGCCAACGTCCTGACTTTC.

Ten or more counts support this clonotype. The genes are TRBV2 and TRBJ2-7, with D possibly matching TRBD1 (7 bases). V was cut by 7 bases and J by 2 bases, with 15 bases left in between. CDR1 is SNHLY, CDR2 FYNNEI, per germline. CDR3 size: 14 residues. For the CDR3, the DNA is TGTGCCAGCAAAGGAGGGCAGGGGGCCTACGAGCAGTACTTC. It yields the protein CASKGGQGAYEQYF.

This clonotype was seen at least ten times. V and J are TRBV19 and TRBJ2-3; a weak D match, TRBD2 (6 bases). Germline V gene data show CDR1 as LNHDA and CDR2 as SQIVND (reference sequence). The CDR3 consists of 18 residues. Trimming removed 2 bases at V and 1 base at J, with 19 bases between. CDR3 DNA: TGTGCCAGTAGTATATTGGGACCGGGACTGTTCGGCACAGATACGCAGTATTTT. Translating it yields CASSILGPGLFGTDTQYF.

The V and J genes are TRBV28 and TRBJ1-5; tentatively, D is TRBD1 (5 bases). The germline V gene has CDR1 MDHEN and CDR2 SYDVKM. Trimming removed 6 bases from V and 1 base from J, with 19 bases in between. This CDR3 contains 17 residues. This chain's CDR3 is CASRPIGGERSNQPQHF. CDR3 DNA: TGTGCCAGCAGGCCCATCGGGGGGGAGAGGAGCAATCAGCCCCAGCATTTT.